These 18 T cell receptor beta chains were all obtained from the same sample, sequenced in a study of spatial heterogeneity in lung cancer (dated by TCRdb to about 2019). Receptors were amplified or captured by 5' RACE. The data were produced on a NextSeq 500. The public sequencing data were trimmed at Q25 with fastp and processed into clonotypes with MiXCR by TCRdb, which kept only in-frame beta chains. Each entry is one CDR3 protein sequence, shown with its most common DNA and genes. The sample has about 540 distinct CDR3 sequences on record, over 35% of them singletons. About a sixth of the sample is held by the ten biggest clonotypes. The sample's time point, from its label and the paper: sample taken at primary tumor resection. The material sequenced was normal lung tissue next to the tumor, taken at surgery. These receptors all come from a male donor with early-stage non-small cell lung cancer.

There are a few counts of this clonotype. This beta chain lies outside the target of a library built for alpha chains; its clone size means little. The chain employs TRBV24-1 and TRBJ2-2; D is possibly TRBD1 (5 bases). CDR1 KGHDR and CDR2 SFDVKD come from the germline V gene. Trimming took 10 bases from V and 5 from J, leaving 7 bases between them. CDR3 size: 11 residues. The CDR3 DNA reads as TGTGCCACGAGACAGACCGGGGAGCTGTTTTTT. This translates into CATRQTGELFF.

This clonotype is labeled large. The library was built for alpha chains, so this beta chain is an off-target read and its size means little. This sequence joins TRBV20-1 and TRBJ2-7; TRBD1 might be the D (6 bases). The V end lost 6 bases, the J end lost 3 bases, and 21 bases lay between the germline ends. From germline, CDR1 is DFQATT and CDR2 SNEGSKA (reference sequence). This CDR3 spans 15 amino acids. This CDR3 reads CSARLTSTGLYEQYF. CDR3 DNA sequence: TGCAGTGCCCGCCTTACCTCGACAGGTCTCTACGAGCAGTACTTC.

Comments on this clonotype: Because the library targeted alpha chains, this beta chain is an off-target read whose size means little. V usage is TRBV7-9 and J usage is TRBJ2-7, with TRBD2 as a possible D gene (6 bases). V was pared by 5 bases and J by 1 base, with 12 bases between. The CDR3 is 14 amino acids. CDR1 and CDR2 from the germline V gene are SEHNR and FQNEAQ (reference sequence). The CDR3 nucleotides are TGTGCCAGCAGCCCGGGACTGGCTTCCTACGAGCAGTACTTC. Translating gives CASSPGLASYEQYF.

About this clonotype: This beta chain lies outside the target of a library built for alpha chains; its clone size means little. The chain couples TRBV20-1 to TRBJ1-1; D remains ambiguous. V lost 1 base and J 8 bases, leaving 14 bases between the germline ends. The germline gives CDR1 DFQATT, CDR2 SNEGSKA (reference sequence). CDR3 size: 13 residues. For the CDR3, the DNA is TGCAGTGCTAGAGGTTATATCGCCCCAGAAGCTTTCTTT. Its protein is CSARGYIAPEAFF.

This clonotype appeared a few times. This beta chain represents an off-target read in a library built for alpha chains; its size is of limited meaning. The chain joins TRBV4-1 to TRBJ2-5; 8 bases are shared with TRBD2. The germline gives CDR1 MGHRA, CDR2 YSYEKL. This CDR3 contains 15 residues. Trimming took 0 bases from V and 7 from J; bases not matched to a gene: 7. This CDR3 is CASSQETGLAGTQYF. CDR3 bases: TGCGCCAGCAGCCAAGAAACCGGACTAGCAGGGACCCAGTACTTC.

In its sample, this clonotype was seen a few times. This beta chain turned up in a library designed for alpha chains; as an off-target read, its abundance says little. The chain joins TRBV7-6 to TRBJ2-7; D perhaps matches TRBD1 (6 bases). CDR1 is SGHVS, CDR2 FNYEAQ, per germline. Deletions cut 1 base from V and 7 bases from J, with 20 bases between. This CDR3 spans 16 amino acids. CDR3 sequence: CASSLGGPVTVNEQYF. Here the CDR3 DNA reads TGTGCCAGCAGCTTAGGGGGGCCCGTGACAGTAAATGAGCAGTACTTC.

Regarding this clonotype: This beta chain represents an off-target read in a library built for alpha chains; its size is of limited meaning. This chain joins TRBV6-5 and TRBJ2-5, with 8 bases fitting TRBD1. CDR1 is MNHEY, CDR2 SVGAGI, per germline. This CDR3 contains 15 residues. The J segment lost 4 bases and the V segment lost 2 bases, leaving 6 bases of the junction unmatched. DNA of the CDR3: TGTGCCAGCAGTTACGGACAGGGTGTTGGAGAGACCCAGTACTTC. As protein: CASSYGQGVGETQYF.

On this clonotype: The library was built for alpha chains, so this beta chain is an off-target read and its size means little. CDR3 amino acids: CASSYTYSAEETQYF. The DNA of the CDR3 is TGTGCCAGCAGTTATACATACAGTGCCGAAGAGACCCAGTACTTC. This chain joins TRBV6-6 and TRBJ2-5, with D unclear. Between the trimmed V and J ends, which lost 3 bases and 3 bases, there was a span of 14 bases. From germline, CDR1 is MNHNY and CDR2 SVGAGI (reference sequence). This CDR3 comprises 15 residues.

For this clonotype: This beta chain represents an off-target read in a library built for alpha chains; its size is of limited meaning. The chain uses TRBV6-4 and TRBJ2-7, with D perhaps matching TRBD1 (6 bases). V was pared by 6 bases and J by 4 bases, with 19 bases between. The CDR3 is 15 residues long. CDR1 and CDR2 (germline): MRHNA, SNTAGT. CDR3 DNA sequence: TGTGCCAGCAGCTCCCAGGCAGGGGTCGTATACGAGCAGTACTTC. Protein sequence: CASSSQAGVVYEQYF.

This clonotype is large by share. Because this beta chain is a stray read in a library intended to capture alpha chains, its abundance should not be given much weight. The chain couples TRBV4-1 to TRBJ2-5; no clear D. Germline assignment: CDR1 MGHRA and CDR2 YSYEKL. Trimming pared 4 bases from V and 4 bases from J, leaving 10 bases between. The CDR3 runs to 13 residues. The CDR3 reads CASSREGSETQYF. The CDR3 nucleotides read TGCGCCAGCAGCCGGGAAGGATCAGAGACCCAGTACTTC.

This clonotype has only a few counts. The library was built for alpha chains, so this beta chain is an off-target read and its size means little. The chain combines TRBV30 with TRBJ2-3, with TRBD2 matching 7 bases. CDR3 length equals 13 residues. In germline, CDR1 is GTSNPN, CDR2 SVGIG (reference sequence). J gave up 7 bases and V 4 bases, and 8 bases lay outside the gene matches. CDR3 in DNA: TGTGCCTGGAACGCGGGAGTTTCATATACGCAGTATTTT. Translated, it gives CAWNAGVSYTQYF.

On this clonotype: As an off-target read in a library built for alpha chains, this beta chain has a frequency of little significance. This chain links TRBV29-1 with TRBJ2-1; 9 bases match TRBD2. CDR3 length: 17 amino acids. V was pared by 0 bases and J by 2 bases, with 8 bases of the junction left unmatched. CDR1 SQVTM and CDR2 ANQGSEA come from the germline V gene. The CDR3 is CSVEDAAGGPPYNEQFF. The DNA of the CDR3 is TGCAGCGTTGAAGATGCGGCGGGAGGGCCTCCCTACAATGAGCAGTTCTTC.

A note on this clonotype: This beta chain is off target for a library built for alpha chains, so its abundance means little. J is TRBJ1-1 and V is TRBV7-2; D remains ambiguous. CDR3 length equals 15 residues. V was pared by 4 bases and J by 3 bases, with 15 bases between. CDR1 SGHTA and CDR2 FQGNSA come from the germline V gene. CDR3 sequence reads: CASSSGVGEDTEAFF. The CDR3 DNA reads as TGTGCCAGCAGCTCCGGCGTCGGGGAGGACACTGAAGCTTTCTTT.

A few counts support this clonotype. The library was built for alpha chains, so this beta chain is an off-target read and its size means little. CDR3 region: CASREESYEQYF. Written as DNA, the CDR3 is TGTGCCAGCAGGGAGGAGTCCTACGAGCAGTACTTC. The chain combines TRBV2 with TRBJ2-7, with D possibly being TRBD2 (5 bases). Trimming took 6 bases from V and 1 from J, leaving 7 bases between them. Per germline, CDR1 SNHLY and CDR2 FYNNEI. The CDR3 has 12 residues.

Worth noting for this clonotype: This beta chain is an off-target read within a library intended for alpha chains, so its frequency means little. The V gene is TRBV12-3 or TRBV12-4, the J gene TRBJ2-1; D unclear. The CDR3 has 13 amino acids. V shed 10 bases and J shed 6 bases, with 16 bases lying between them. The CDR3 is CATQFLGFNEQFF. The CDR3 nucleotides read TGTGCCACTCAGTTCCTGGGTTTCAATGAGCAGTTCTTC.

To note about this clonotype: This beta chain slipped into a library made for alpha chains as a stray read, so its size is not meaningful. The rearrangement joins TRBV11-2 to TRBJ2-7, with 12 bases identical to TRBD2. Germline V gives CDR1 SGHAT, CDR2 FQNNGV. Unmatched junction bases numbered 12, after V lost 4 bases and J lost 5 bases. The CDR3 loop spans 17 amino acids. CDR3 in amino acids: CASSSRLSSGRADEQYF. In DNA form, the CDR3 reads TGTGCCAGCAGCTCCCGTTTATCTAGCGGGAGGGCCGACGAGCAGTACTTC.

This clonotype was seen a handful of times. This beta chain was picked up by a library intended for alpha chains and is off target, so its count carries little meaning. CDR3 coding DNA: TGTGCCAGCAGTGATGGAGGGAGGGGCATTCAGTACTTC. Translated: CASSDGGRGIQYF. The chain carries TRBV6-4 and TRBJ2-4; 7 bases agree with TRBD2. Trimming removed 3 bases from V and 9 bases from J; junction bases left unmatched: 5. The length of the CDR3 is 13 residues. Germline V lookup: CDR1 MRHNA, CDR2 SNTAGT.

This clonotype was observed once. This beta chain is an off-target read within a library intended for alpha chains, so its frequency means little. The gene calls are TRBV20-1 and TRBJ2-7, with 11 positions matching TRBD2. The germline V gene encodes CDR1 DFQATT and CDR2 SNEGSKA (reference sequence). V was pared by 4 bases and J by 7 bases, with 15 bases of the junction left unmatched. The CDR3 covers 16 residues. The CDR3 reads CSATRTSGLPSWEQYF. CDR3 DNA: TGCAGTGCTACTCGGACTAGCGGGTTACCATCTTGGGAGCAGTACTTC.